Listed below are T cell receptor beta chains from one sample, sequenced in a study of cytomegalovirus exposure and HLA in healthy donors. Produced via immunoSEQ multiplex PCR; TCRdb's table is partial and in-frame only. Of about 200,000 clones in the sample, more than 9.5% are singletons; the top ten hold more than 7%. The specimen sequenced was PBMCs. The source is a man between 45 and 60 years old in good health and CMV-seropositive. CDR3s include the opening cysteine and the closing phenylalanine or tryptophan.

CDR3aa,v_gene,j_gene
CASSYGQGAYQPQHF,TRBV6-6,TRBJ1-5
CASSADRAEETQYF,TRBV2,TRBJ2-5
CASSSRDRSYNEQFF,TRBV5-4,TRBJ2-1
CASTSGLAGNEQFF,TRBV19,TRBJ2-1
CAWSVQPYEQYF,TRBV30,TRBJ2-7
CASSTLAGENNEQFF,TRBV5-1,TRBJ2-1
CASSSTGQGYYNSPLHF,TRBV7-2,TRBJ1-6
CASSPQGASLNSPLHF,TRBV5-1,TRBJ1-6
CASSGDGTGGRETQYF,TRBV25-1,TRBJ2-5
CASSQGPSGTQYF,TRBV14,TRBJ2-3
CASSRGRGYEQYF,TRBV4-3,TRBJ2-7
CASSLNTGAGEKLFF,TRBV7-9,TRBJ1-4
CASSKPGQGAGNTIYF,TRBV13,TRBJ1-3
CASSQGYGDYTEAFF,TRBV4-3,TRBJ1-1
CASSDGPRVYGYTF,TRBV7-2,TRBJ1-2
CASIGAGGGNQPQHF,TRBV6-1,TRBJ1-5
CASSQDLRDYGYTF,TRBV4-1,TRBJ1-2
CASSGGGTSLDTQYF,TRBV9,TRBJ2-3
CASSQGDGSMPQHF,TRBV5-1,TRBJ1-5
CASSESAANSPLHF,TRBV6-5,TRBJ1-6
CASSVGGSTDTQYF,TRBV9,TRBJ2-3
CASSSQGADTQYF,TRBV2,TRBJ2-3
CATSRDGGGLETQYF,TRBV15,TRBJ2-5
CASIRTGDLAGYTF,TRBV5-4,TRBJ1-2
CASSPSAGYGYTF,TRBV7-9,TRBJ1-2
CASSLWTVRANIQYF,TRBV28,TRBJ2-4
CASSLRGTGVNQPQHF,TRBV5-6,TRBJ1-5
CASSPGTPIYGYTF,TRBV27,TRBJ1-2
CASSDSGTHVNPRETQYF,TRBV7-9,TRBJ2-5
CASSLVPASGGETQYF,TRBV11-2,TRBJ2-5
CASGLVTTGETQYF,TRBV12-5,TRBJ2-5
CASSQTGTGHTNEQFF,TRBV9,TRBJ2-1
CASSRTSGGETQYF,TRBV5-6,TRBJ2-5
CASSASGGAVKNIQYF,TRBV6-1,TRBJ2-4
CASADRDNQPQHF,TRBV2,TRBJ1-5
CASSSLAGPSTDTQYF,TRBV5-4,TRBJ2-3
CASSLRTGQGGETQYF,TRBV5-4,TRBJ2-5
CSVAGAGYGYTF,TRBV29-1,TRBJ1-2
CASSSQQGGNLHF,TRBV7-2,TRBJ1-6
CASRTRGQVRSNQPQHF,TRBV6-4,TRBJ1-5
CASSTSGGRTDTQYF,TRBV7-2,TRBJ2-3
CASSVSGGNTGELFF,TRBV9,TRBJ2-2
CASRPGQSNEKLFF,TRBV28,TRBJ1-4
CASSVRQGPQETQYF,TRBV19,TRBJ2-5